A single sample gave rise to the 13 T cell receptor beta chains below, sequenced in a study of Graves' ophthalmopathy and Graves' hyperthyroidism. The sequenced template was RNA, covering the TCR beta CDR3 region. The first round was an RT-PCR with HTBI primers, and the second round was a multiplex PCR. TCRdb analysed the multiplex PCR reads with MiXCR anew, one entry per CDR3 protein. The sample yields around 660,000 distinct CDR3 sequences, more than 40% seen once. Sequenced: peripheral blood. These TCRs come from an adult man with Graves' ophthalmopathy.

This clonotype was detected only a few times. The gene calls are TRBV12-5 and TRBJ2-7, with D unclear. Germline lookup yields CDR1 LGHNT and CDR2 FRNRAP. The length of the CDR3 is 14 residues. Trimming shortened V by 5 bases and J by 3 bases, and 14 bases separated the two germline ends. CDR3: CASGPSSGSYEQYF. In DNA, the CDR3 is TGTGCTAGTGGTCCGTCATCGGGTAGCTACGAGCAGTACTTC.

The V and J genes are TRBV19 and TRBJ1-2; no reliable D call. The CDR3 is 13 residues long. The V end lost 11 bases, the J end lost 4 bases, and 17 bases lay between the germline ends. CDR1 and CDR2 from the germline V gene are LNHDA and SQIVND (reference sequence). CDR3 nucleotide sequence: TGTGCCTGGAGTGGTGGGGATCCCTATGGCTACACCTTC. The encoded protein is CAWSGGDPYGYTF.

This clonotype showed up many times. The J gene is TRBJ1-4, the V gene TRBV7-8; D remains ambiguous. The CDR3 is made up of 14 amino acids. Germline CDR1 is SGHVS and CDR2 is FQNEAQ. Trimming removed 6 bases at V and 5 bases at J, with 13 bases between. The CDR3 sequence: CASSLRGLNEKLFF. The CDR3 DNA reads TGTGCCAGCAGTCTGCGCGGCCTCAATGAAAAACTGTTTTTT.

This clonotype was counted between two and nine times. The chain recombines TRBV6-6 with TRBJ1-3; D not certain. The CDR3 sequence is 15 residues long. Germline V gene data show CDR1 as MNHNY and CDR2 as SVGAGI (reference sequence). V was clipped by 0 bases and J by 3 bases, with 9 bases between them. CDR3 amino acids: CASSYSSPDGNTIYF. The DNA of the CDR3 is TGTGCCAGCAGTTACTCTTCCCCTGATGGAAACACCATATATTTT.

This chain links TRBV20-1 with TRBJ2-1; D is possibly TRBD2 (5 bases). V dropped 6 bases and J dropped 4 bases, with 13 bases sitting between them. Germline-derived CDR1 and CDR2 are DFQATT and SNEGSKA (reference sequence). The CDR3 runs to 13 residues. The CDR3 reads CSAQRPSYNEQFF. DNA for the CDR3: TGCAGTGCCCAGCGGCCTTCTTACAATGAGCAGTTCTTC.

The sample holds many counts of this clonotype. The CDR3 loop is CASSPRSGSGANVLTF. The CDR3 region has the DNA TGTGCCAGCAGCCCACGATCAGGCTCTGGGGCCAACGTCCTGACTTTC. The chain has TRBV7-9 and TRBJ2-6, with D unresolved. V shed 5 bases and J shed 0 bases, with 11 bases lying between them. The CDR3 extends over 16 amino acids. From germline, CDR1 is SEHNR and CDR2 FQNEAQ (reference sequence).

The V and J genes are TRBV2 and TRBJ1-3, with a tentative D call TRBD1 (5 bases). The V and J ends lost 5 bases and 7 bases respectively, with 12 bases between them. CDR1 SNHLY and CDR2 FYNNEI come from the germline V gene. The length of the CDR3 is 13 residues. CDR3 nucleotides: TGTGCCAGCAGTCTTCAGGGATGGAACACCATATATTTT. This sequence encodes CASSLQGWNTIYF.

This clonotype was found a few times. The chain carries TRBV7-8 and TRBJ2-7, with D unresolved. The CDR3 has 14 residues. Germline CDR1 is SGHVS and CDR2 is FQNEAQ. Trimming pared 5 bases from V and 2 bases from J, leaving 13 bases between. The CDR3 DNA sequence: TGTGCCAGCAGCCTCTCTTATAATCCCTACGAGCAGTACTTC. Its translation is CASSLSYNPYEQYF.

V and J are TRBV10-3 and TRBJ2-1; tentatively, D is TRBD2 (5 bases). The germline V and J ends were trimmed by 7 bases and 0 bases, with 13 bases remaining between them. The CDR3 extends over 15 amino acids. The germline CDR1 and CDR2 sequences are ENHRY and SYGVKD. The CDR3 here is CAITAYRGSYNEQFF. Here the CDR3 DNA reads TGTGCCATCACCGCGTACCGGGGCTCCTACAATGAGCAGTTCTTC.

This clonotype was detected once. DNA of the CDR3: TGTGCCGGCGGCGGACAGGGGGCGAGAAGTCAGCCCCAGCATTTT. It specifies CAGGGQGARSQPQHF. The rearrangement joins TRBV2 to TRBJ1-5, with 11 positions matching TRBD1. CDR3 length: 15 residues. Germline V gene sequence: CDR1 SNHLY, CDR2 FYNNEI. The V gene end was trimmed by 11 bases and the J gene end by 6 bases; junction bases not matched to a gene: 12.

The chain links TRBV7-9 to TRBJ1-3, with D possibly matching TRBD1 (5 bases). The CDR3 is 13 amino acids. Germline-derived CDR1 and CDR2 are SEHNR and FQNEAQ (reference sequence). The V and J ends lost 1 base and 7 bases respectively, with 8 bases between them. The CDR3 is CASSLVRDNTIYF. CDR3 DNA: TGTGCCAGCAGCTTAGTCAGGGATAACACCATATATTTT.

At least ten counts were recorded for this clonotype. The V call is TRBV7-6, the J call TRBJ1-5; D gene unclear. Looked up from germline, CDR1 is SGHVS and CDR2 is FNYEAQ. The CDR3 contains 13 residues. The germline V and J ends were trimmed by 1 base and 4 bases, with 5 bases remaining between them. The CDR3 loop is CASSLDWNQPQHF. CDR3 DNA: TGTGCCAGCAGCTTAGACTGGAATCAGCCCCAGCATTTT.

The rearrangement links TRBV19 to TRBJ1-5; 8 bases align to TRBD1. With V trimmed by 4 bases and J by 6 bases, 8 bases remained unmatched. This CDR3 spans 15 amino acids. CDR1 and CDR2 from the germline V gene are LNHDA and SQIVND (reference sequence). The CDR3 DNA sequence: TGTGCCAGTAGTACAACCAGGGGGCAAAGTCAGCCCCAGCATTTT. It encodes CASSTTRGQSQPQHF.